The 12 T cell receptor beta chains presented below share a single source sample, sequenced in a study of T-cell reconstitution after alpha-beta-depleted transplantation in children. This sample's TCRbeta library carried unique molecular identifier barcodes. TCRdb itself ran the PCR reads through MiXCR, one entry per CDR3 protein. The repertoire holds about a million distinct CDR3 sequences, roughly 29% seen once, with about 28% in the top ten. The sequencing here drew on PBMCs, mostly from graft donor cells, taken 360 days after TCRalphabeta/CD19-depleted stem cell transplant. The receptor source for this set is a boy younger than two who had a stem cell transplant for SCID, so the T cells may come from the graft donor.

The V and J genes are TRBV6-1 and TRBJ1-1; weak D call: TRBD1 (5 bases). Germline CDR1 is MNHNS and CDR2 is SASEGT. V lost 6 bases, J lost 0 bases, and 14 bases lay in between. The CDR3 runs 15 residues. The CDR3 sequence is CASSTLDSVNTEAFF. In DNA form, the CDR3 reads TGTGCCAGCAGCACCCTCGACAGTGTGAACACTGAAGCTTTCTTT.

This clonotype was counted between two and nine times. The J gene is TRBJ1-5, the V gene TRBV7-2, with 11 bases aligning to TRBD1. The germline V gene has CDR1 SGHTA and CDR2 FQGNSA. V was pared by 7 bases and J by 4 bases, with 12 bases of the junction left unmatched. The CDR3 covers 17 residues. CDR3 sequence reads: CASTPLTGQGENQPQHF. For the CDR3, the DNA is TGTGCCAGCACCCCACTCACGGGACAGGGGGAAAATCAGCCCCAGCATTTT. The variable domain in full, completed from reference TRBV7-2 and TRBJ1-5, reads GAGVSQSPSNKVTEKGKDVELRCDPISGHTALYWYRQSLGQGLEFLIYFQGNSAPDKSGLPSDRFSAERTGGSVSTLTIQRTQQEDSAVYLCASTPLTGQGENQPQHFGDGTRLSIL.

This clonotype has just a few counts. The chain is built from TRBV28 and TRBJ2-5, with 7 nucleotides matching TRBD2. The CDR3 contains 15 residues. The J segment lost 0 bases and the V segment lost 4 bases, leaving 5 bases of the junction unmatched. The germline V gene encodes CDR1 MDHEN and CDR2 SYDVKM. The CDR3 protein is CASSSGRAYQETQYF. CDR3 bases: TGTGCCAGCAGTTCTGGGAGGGCGTACCAAGAGACCCAGTACTTC.

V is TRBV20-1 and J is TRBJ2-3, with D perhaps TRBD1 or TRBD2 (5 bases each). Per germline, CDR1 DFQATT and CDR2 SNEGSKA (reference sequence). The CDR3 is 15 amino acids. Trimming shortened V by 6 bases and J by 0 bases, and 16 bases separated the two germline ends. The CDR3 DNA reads TGCAGTGCCCCCCCAGGGACCGCTAGCACAGATACGCAGTATTTT. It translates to CSAPPGTASTDTQYF.

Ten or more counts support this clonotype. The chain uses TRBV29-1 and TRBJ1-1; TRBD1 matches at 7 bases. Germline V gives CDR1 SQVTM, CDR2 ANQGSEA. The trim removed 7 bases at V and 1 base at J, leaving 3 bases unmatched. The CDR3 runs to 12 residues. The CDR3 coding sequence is TGCAGCGCTGGGACAGAGAACACTGAAGCTTTCTTT. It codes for CSAGTENTEAFF.

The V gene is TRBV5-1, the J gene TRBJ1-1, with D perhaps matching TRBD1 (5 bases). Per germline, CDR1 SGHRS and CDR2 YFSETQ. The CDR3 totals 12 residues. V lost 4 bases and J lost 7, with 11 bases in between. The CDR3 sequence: CASSPQGFEAFF. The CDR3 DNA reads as TGCGCCAGCAGCCCGCAGGGCTTTGAAGCTTTCTTT.

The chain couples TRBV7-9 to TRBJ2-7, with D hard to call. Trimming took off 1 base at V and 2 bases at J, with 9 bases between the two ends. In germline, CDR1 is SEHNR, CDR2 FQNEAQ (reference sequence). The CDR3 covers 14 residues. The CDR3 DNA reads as TGTGCCAGCAGCTTAGTAGGTCTCACCTACGAGCAGTACTTC. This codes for CASSLVGLTYEQYF.

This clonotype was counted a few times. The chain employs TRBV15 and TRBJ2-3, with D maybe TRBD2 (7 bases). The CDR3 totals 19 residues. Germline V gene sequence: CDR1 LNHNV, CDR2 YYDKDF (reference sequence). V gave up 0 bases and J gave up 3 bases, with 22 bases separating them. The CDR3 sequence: CATSRDGGGSGLPTDTQYF. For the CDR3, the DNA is TGTGCCACCAGCAGAGATGGTGGGGGCTCGGGACTACCAACAGATACGCAGTATTTT.

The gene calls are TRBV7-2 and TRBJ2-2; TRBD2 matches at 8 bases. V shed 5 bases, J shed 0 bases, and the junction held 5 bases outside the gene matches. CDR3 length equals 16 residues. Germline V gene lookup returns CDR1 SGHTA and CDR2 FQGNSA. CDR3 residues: CASSIRLAPNTGELFF. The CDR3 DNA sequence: TGTGCCAGCAGCATCCGACTAGCGCCGAACACCGGGGAGCTGTTTTTT.

Written as DNA, the CDR3 is TGCAGTGCTAGGGTCAGGGGCCCTGAAGCTTTCTTT. Protein product: CSARVRGPEAFF. V usage is TRBV20-1 and J usage is TRBJ1-1, with a tentative D call TRBD1 (6 bases). CDR3 length equals 12 residues. CDR1 and CDR2 (germline): DFQATT, SNEGSKA (reference sequence). Deletions cut 3 bases from V and 6 bases from J, with 11 bases between.

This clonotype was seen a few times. This CDR3 is CASSIAGLNEQFF. DNA of the CDR3: TGTGCCAGTAGTATAGCGGGGCTGAATGAGCAGTTCTTC. The rearrangement links TRBV19 to TRBJ2-1; tentatively, D is TRBD1 or TRBD2 (5 bases each). The V and J ends lost 1 base and 7 bases respectively, with 8 bases between them. CDR1 is LNHDA, CDR2 SQIVND, per germline (reference sequence). The CDR3 consists of 13 residues.

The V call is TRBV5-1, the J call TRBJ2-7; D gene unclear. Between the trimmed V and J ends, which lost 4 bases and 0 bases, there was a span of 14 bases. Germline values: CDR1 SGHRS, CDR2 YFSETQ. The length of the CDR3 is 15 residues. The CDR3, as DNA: TGCGCCAGCAGCCAGCTAAAGGGAAGCTCCTACGAGCAGTACTTC. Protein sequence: CASSQLKGSSYEQYF.